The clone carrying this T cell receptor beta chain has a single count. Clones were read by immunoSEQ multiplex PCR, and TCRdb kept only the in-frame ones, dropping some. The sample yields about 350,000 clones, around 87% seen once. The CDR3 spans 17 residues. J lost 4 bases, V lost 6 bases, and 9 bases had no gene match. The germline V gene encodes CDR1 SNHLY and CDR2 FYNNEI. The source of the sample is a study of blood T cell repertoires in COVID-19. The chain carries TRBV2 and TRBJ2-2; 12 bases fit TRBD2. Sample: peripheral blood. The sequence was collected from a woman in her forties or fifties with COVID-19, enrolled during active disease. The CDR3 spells CASSRPGLAGPTGELFF. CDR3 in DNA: TGTGCCAGCAGCCGCCCGGGACTAGCGGGTCCCACCGGGGAGCTGTTTTTT.